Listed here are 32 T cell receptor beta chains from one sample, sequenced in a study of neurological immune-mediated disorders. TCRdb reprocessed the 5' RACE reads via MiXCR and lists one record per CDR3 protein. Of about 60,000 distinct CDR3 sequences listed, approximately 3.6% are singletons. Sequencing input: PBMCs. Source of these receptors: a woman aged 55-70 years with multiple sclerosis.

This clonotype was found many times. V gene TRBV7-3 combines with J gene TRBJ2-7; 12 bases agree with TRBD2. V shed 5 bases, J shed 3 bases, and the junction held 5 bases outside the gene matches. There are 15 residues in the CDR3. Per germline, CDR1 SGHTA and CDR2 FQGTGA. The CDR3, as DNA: TGTGCCAGCAGCCCCGGGACTAGCGGGCGCTACGAGCAGTACTTC. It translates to CASSPGTSGRYEQYF.

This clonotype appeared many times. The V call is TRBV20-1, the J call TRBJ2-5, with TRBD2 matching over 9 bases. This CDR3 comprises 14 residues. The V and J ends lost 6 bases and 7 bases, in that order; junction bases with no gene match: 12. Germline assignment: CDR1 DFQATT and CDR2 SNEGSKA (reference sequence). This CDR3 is CSARTAGGRGTQYF. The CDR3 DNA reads TGCAGTGCGCGGACGGCGGGGGGGCGCGGGACCCAGTACTTC.

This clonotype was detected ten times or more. CDR3 sequence (DNA): TGTGCCAGCAGTTTATTTCGGGGGTATTCCTACAATGAGCAGTTCTTC. Its protein is CASSLFRGYSYNEQFF. The rearrangement links TRBV6-2 or TRBV6-3 to TRBJ2-1; perhaps TRBD2 as D (6 bases). The CDR3 is 16 amino acids. V dropped 4 bases and J dropped 1 base, with 14 bases sitting between them. The germline gives CDR1 MNHEY, CDR2 SVGEGT.

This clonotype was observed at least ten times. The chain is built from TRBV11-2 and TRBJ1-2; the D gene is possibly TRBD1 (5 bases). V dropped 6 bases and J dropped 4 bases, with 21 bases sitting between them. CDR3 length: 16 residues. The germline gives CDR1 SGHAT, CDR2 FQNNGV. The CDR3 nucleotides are TGTGCCAGCAGAAGCCTCAGGGCCCAAGGGCCCTATGGCTACACCTTC. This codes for CASRSLRAQGPYGYTF.

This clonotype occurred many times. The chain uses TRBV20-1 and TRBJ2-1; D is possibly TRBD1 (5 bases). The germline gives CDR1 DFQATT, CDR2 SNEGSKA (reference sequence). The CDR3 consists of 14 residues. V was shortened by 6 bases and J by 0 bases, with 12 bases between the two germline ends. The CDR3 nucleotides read TGCAGTGCCAAGGACATGGGCTCCTACAATGAGCAGTTCTTC. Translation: CSAKDMGSYNEQFF.

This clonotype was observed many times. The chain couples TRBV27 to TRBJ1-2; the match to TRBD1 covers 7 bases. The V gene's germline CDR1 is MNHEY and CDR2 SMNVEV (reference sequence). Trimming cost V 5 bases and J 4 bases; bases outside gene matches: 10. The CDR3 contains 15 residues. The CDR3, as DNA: TGTGCCAGCAGTCTCGGCGCGACAGGGATCTATGGCTACACCTTC. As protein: CASSLGATGIYGYTF.

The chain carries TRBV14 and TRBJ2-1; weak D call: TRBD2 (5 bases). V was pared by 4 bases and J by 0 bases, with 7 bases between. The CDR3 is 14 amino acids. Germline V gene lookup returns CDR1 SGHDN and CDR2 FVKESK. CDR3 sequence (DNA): TGTGCCAGCAGCCGGGAGACCTCCTACAATGAGCAGTTCTTC. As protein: CASSRETSYNEQFF.

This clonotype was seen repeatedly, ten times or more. This CDR3 reads CASRSLQGATEAFF. The CDR3 bases are TGTGCCAGTAGATCACTACAGGGGGCGACTGAAGCTTTCTTT. This chain links TRBV28 with TRBJ1-1, with 9 bases fitting TRBD1. V shed 9 bases, J shed 5 bases, and the junction held 10 bases outside the gene matches. The CDR3 is 14 amino acids. CDR1 is MDHEN, CDR2 SYDVKM, per germline. Based on the CDR3 plus reference TRBV28 and TRBJ1-1, the full variable domain is DVKVTQSSRYLVKRTGEKVFLECVQDMDHENMFWYRQDPGLGLRLIYFSYDVKMKEKGDIPEGYSVSREKKERFSLILESASTNQTSMYLCASRSLQGATEAFFGQGTRLTVV.

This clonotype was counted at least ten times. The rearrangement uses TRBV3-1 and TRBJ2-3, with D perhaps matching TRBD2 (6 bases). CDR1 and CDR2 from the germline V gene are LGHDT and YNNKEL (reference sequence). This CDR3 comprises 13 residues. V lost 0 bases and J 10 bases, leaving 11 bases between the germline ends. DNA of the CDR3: TGTGCCAGCAGCCAAGATCCTGGGGGGTCGCAGTATTTT. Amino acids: CASSQDPGGSQYF.

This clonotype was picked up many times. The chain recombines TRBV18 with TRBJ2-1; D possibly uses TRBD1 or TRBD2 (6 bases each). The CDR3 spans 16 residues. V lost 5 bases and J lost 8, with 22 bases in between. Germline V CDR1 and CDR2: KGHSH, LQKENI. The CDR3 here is CASSSAPGARRDEQFF. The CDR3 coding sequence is TGTGCCAGCTCATCTGCTCCGGGGGCTCGGAGGGATGAGCAGTTCTTC.

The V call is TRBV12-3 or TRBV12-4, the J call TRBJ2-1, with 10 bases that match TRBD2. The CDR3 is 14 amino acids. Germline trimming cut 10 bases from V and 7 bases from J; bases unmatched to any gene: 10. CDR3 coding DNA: TGTGCCATCCCGGGACTAGCGTCCTCTAATGAGCAGTTCTTC. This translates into CAIPGLASSNEQFF.

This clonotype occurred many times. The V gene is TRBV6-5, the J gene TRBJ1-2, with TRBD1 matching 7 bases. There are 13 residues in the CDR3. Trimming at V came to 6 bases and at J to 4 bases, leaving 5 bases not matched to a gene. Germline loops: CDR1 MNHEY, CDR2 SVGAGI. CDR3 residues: CASRPGQVYGYTF. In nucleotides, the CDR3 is TGTGCCAGCAGACCAGGACAGGTCTATGGCTACACCTTC.

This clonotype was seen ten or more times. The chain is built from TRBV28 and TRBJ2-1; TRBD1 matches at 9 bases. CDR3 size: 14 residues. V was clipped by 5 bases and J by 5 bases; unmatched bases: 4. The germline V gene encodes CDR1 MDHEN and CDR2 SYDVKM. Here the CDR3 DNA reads TGTGCCAGCAGTACGGGACAGGGAAACAATGAGCAGTTCTTC. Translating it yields CASSTGQGNNEQFF.

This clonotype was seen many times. CDR3 nucleotide sequence: TGTGCCAGCTCACCACGTGGGAATCCTGGAAACACCATATATTTT. Translating gives CASSPRGNPGNTIYF. The genes are TRBV18 and TRBJ1-3; D uncertain. V shed 1 base and J shed 2 bases, with 9 bases lying between them. The CDR3 contains 15 residues. Germline V lookup: CDR1 KGHSH, CDR2 LQKENI.

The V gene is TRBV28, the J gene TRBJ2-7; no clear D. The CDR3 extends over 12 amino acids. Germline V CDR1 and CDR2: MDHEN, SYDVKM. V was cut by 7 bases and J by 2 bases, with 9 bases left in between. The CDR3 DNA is TGTGCCAGCAACCTTTACCCCTACGAGCAGTACTTC. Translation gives CASNLYPYEQYF.

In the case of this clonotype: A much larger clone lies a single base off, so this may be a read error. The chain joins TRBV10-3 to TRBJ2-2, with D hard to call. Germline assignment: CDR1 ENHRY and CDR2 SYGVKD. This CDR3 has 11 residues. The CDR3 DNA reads TGTGACATCAGTGAAGGGGGGGAGCTGTTTTTT. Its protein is CDISEGGELFF.

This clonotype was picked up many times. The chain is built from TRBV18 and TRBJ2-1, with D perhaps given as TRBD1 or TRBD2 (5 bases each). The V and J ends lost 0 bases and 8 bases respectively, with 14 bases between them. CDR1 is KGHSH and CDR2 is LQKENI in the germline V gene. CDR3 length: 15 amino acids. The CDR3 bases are TGTGCCAGCTCACCACCGTCCAGGCGAGGGGATGAGCAGTTCTTC. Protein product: CASSPPSRRGDEQFF.

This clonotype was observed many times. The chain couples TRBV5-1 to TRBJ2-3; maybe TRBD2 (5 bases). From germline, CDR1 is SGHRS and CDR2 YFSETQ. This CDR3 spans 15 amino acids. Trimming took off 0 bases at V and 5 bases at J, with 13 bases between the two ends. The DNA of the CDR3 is TGCGCCAGCAGCTTGGAGGTGGGAGCTGGAGATACGCAGTATTTT. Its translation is CASSLEVGAGDTQYF.

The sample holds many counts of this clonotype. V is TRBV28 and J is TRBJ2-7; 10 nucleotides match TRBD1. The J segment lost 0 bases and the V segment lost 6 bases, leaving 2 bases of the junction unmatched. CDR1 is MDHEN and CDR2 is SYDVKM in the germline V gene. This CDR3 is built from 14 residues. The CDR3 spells CASSGTGVSYEQYF. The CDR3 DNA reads TGTGCCAGCAGCGGGACAGGGGTCTCCTACGAGCAGTACTTC. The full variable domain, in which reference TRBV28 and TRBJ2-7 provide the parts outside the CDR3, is DVKVTQSSRYLVKRTGEKVFLECVQDMDHENMFWYRQDPGLGLRLIYFSYDVKMKEKGDIPEGYSVSREKKERFSLILESASTNQTSMYLCASSGTGVSYEQYFGPGTRLTVT.

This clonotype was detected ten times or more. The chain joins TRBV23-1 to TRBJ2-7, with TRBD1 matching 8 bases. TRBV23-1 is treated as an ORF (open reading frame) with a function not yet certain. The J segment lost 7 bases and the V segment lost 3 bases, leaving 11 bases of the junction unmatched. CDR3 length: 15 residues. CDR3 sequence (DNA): TGCGCCAGCAGTCACCCCGGACAGGGTCGATGGGAGCAGTACTTC. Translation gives CASSHPGQGRWEQYF.

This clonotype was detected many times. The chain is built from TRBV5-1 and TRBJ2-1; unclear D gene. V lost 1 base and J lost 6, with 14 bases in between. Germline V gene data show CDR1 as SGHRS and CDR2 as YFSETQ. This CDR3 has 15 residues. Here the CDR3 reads CASSLYLEGRNEQFF. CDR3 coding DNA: TGCGCCAGCAGCTTGTACCTAGAAGGACGCAATGAGCAGTTCTTC.

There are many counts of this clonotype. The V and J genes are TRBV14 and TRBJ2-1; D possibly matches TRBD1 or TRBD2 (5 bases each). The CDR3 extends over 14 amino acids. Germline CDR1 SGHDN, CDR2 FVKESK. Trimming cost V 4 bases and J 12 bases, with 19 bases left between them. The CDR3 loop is CASSPFHRDRGQFF. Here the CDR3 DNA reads TGTGCCAGCAGCCCCTTCCATAGGGACCGCGGGCAGTTCTTC.

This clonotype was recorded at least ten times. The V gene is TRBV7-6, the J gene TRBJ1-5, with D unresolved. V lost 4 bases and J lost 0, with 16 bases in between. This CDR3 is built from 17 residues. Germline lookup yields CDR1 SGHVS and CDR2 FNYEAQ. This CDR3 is CASSYGPSWVSNQPQHF. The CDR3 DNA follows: TGTGCCAGCAGCTACGGGCCCTCATGGGTTAGCAATCAGCCCCAGCATTTT.

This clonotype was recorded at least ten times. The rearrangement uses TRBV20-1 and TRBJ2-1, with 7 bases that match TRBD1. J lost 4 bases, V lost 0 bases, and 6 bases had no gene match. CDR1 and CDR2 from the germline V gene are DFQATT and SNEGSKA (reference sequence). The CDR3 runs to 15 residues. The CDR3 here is CSARDSGTVYNEQFF. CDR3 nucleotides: TGCAGTGCTAGAGATTCAGGGACAGTGTACAATGAGCAGTTCTTC.

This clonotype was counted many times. CDR3 sequence (DNA): TGTGCCATCCTAAAACAGGGGATCTACACTGAAGCTTTCTTT. This encodes CAILKQGIYTEAFF. This chain joins TRBV28 and TRBJ1-1; 7 bases agree with TRBD1. Germline CDR1 and CDR2: MDHEN and SYDVKM. This CDR3 has 14 residues. V lost 10 bases to trimming and J lost 3 bases; unmatched junction nucleotides: 11.

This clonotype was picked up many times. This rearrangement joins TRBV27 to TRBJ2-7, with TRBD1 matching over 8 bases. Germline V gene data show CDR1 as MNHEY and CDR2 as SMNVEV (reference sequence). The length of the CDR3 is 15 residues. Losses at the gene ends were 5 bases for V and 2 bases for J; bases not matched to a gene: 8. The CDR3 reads CASSARGLRAYEQYF. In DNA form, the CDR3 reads TGTGCCAGCAGTGCCAGGGGGCTTCGGGCCTACGAGCAGTACTTC.

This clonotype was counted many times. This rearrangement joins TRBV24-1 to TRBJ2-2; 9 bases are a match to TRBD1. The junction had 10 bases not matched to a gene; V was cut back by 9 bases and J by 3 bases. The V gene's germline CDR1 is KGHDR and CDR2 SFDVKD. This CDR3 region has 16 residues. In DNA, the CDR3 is TGTGCCACCGGCTTAACAGGGGGCTGGGACACCGGGGAGCTGTTTTTT. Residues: CATGLTGGWDTGELFF.

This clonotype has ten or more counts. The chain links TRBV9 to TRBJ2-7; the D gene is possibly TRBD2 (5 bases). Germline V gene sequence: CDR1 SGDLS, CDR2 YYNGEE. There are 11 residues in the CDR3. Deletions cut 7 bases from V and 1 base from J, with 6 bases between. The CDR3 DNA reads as TGTGCCAGCGGGAGTTCCTACGAGCAGTACTTC. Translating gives CASGSSYEQYF.

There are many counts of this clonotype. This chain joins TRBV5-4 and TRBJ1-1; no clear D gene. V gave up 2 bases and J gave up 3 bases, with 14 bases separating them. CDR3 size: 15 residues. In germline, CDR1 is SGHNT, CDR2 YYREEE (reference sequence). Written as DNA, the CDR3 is TGTGCCAGCAGCTTTTCGGGCGGCAGGTACACTGAAGCTTTCTTT. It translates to CASSFSGGRYTEAFF.

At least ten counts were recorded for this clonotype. The CDR3 region is CASSYGVVGNTIYF. CDR3 nucleotides: TGTGCCAGCAGTTACGGCGTCGTCGGAAACACCATATATTTT. The chain is built from TRBV6-2 or TRBV6-3 and TRBJ1-3; the D is unclear. CDR1 is MNHEY and CDR2 is SVGEGT in the germline V gene. V was trimmed by 2 bases and J by 4 bases, leaving 9 bases between them. The CDR3 length is 14 residues.

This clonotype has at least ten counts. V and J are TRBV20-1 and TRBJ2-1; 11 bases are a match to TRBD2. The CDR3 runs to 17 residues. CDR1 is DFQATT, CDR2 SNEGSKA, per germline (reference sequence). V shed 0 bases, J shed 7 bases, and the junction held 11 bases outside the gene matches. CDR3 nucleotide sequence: TGCAGTGCTAGAGATTTGGTAGCGGGAGGGCCTATGAATGAGCAGTTCTTC. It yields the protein CSARDLVAGGPMNEQFF.

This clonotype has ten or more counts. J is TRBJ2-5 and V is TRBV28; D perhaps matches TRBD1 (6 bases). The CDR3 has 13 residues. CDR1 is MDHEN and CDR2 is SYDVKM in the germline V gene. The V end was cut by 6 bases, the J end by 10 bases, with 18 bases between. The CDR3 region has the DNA TGTGCCAGCAGGCGACTTTCCAGGGGTGTCCAGTACTTC. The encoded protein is CASRRLSRGVQYF.